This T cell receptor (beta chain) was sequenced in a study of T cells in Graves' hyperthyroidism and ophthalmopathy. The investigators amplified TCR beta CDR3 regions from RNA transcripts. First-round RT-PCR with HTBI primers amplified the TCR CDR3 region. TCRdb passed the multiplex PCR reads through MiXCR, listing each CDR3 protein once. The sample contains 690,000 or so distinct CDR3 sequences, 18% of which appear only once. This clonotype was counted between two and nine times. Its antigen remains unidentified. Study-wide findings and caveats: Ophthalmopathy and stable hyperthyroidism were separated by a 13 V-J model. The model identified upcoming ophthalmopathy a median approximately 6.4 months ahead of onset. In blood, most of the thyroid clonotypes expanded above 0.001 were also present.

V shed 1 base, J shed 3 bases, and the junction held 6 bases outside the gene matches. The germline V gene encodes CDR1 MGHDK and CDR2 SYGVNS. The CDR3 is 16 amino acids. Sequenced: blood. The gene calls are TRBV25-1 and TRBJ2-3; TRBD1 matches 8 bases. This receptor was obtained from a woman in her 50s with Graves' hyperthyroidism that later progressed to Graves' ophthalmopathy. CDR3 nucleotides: TGTGCCAGCAGTGAATTTCAGGGACAGGCAACAGATACGCAGTATTTT. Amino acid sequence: CASSEFQGQATDTQYF.